Here is one T cell receptor (beta chain) with its context. This sample is part of a study of T cell responses to AZD1222 COVID-19 vaccine. The CDR3 totals 14 residues. Germline V CDR1 and CDR2: SGHTS, YDEGEE. V gave up 3 bases and J gave up 1 base; unmatched junction bases: 1. Repertoires were generated with immunoSEQ multiplex PCR, while TCRdb's copy carries only in-frame clones and drops some. This table holds 65,000 to 75,000 clones, more than 75% found once. V and J are TRBV5-8 and TRBJ1-5; 7 bases fit TRBD1. The sequencing used peripheral blood, collected 28 days after the second dose of the MenACWY control vaccine. The receptor was derived from an adult who received the MenACWY meningococcal vaccine as a control. CDR3 in DNA: TGTGCCAGCAGCTCGGGACAGAGCAATCAGCCCCAGCATTTT. Translation gives CASSSGQSNQPQHF. Variable domain in full (rest from reference TRBV5-8 and TRBJ1-5): EAGVTQSPTHLIKTRGQQATLRCSPISGHTSVYWYQQALGLGLQFLLWYDEGEERNRGNFPPRFSGRQFPNYSSELNVNALELEDSALYLCASSSGQSNQPQHFGDGTRLSIL.